This passage covers 28 T cell receptor beta chains from one sample sequenced in a study of shared clonotypes between healthy human individuals. Here immunoSEQ multiplex PCR was the method, and the copy in TCRdb shows in-frame clones only, minus some. The sample shows about 1.5 million clones, about 96% of them seen only once. The specimen was naive CD4+ T cells sorted from blood. Regarding subset: CD45RA+ positively selected. The receptors were sampled from a man aged 25 to 40 in good health.

The chain uses TRBV11-2 and TRBJ1-1; 8 bases map to TRBD1. CDR1 is SGHAT, CDR2 FQNNGV, per germline. The CDR3 runs 14 residues. The V and J ends lost 6 bases and 11 bases, in that order; junction bases with no gene match: 14. The CDR3 region is CASSHISDRVWAFF. In nucleotides, the CDR3 is TGTGCCAGCAGTCATATCTCGGACAGGGTTTGGGCTTTCTTT.

The chain employs TRBV5-5 and TRBJ2-5; D not certain. The germline V gene has CDR1 SGHKS and CDR2 YYEKEE (reference sequence). This CDR3 is 15 amino acids long. The V end was cut by 4 bases, the J end by 2 bases, with 15 bases between. Here the CDR3 DNA reads TGTGCCAGCAGCCTACCGATGAGCCTTCAAGAGACCCAGTACTTC. Protein sequence: CASSLPMSLQETQYF.

This clone was detected only once. The chain joins TRBV18 to TRBJ1-4; D is perhaps TRBD1 (6 bases). The CDR3 totals 16 residues. Looked up from germline, CDR1 is KGHSH and CDR2 is LQKENI. V gave up 6 bases and J gave up 0 bases, with 14 bases separating them. The CDR3 sequence: CASSRSTGPTNEKLFF. The CDR3 coding sequence is TGTGCCAGCTCCCGTTCGACAGGACCAACTAATGAAAAACTGTTTTTT. Complete variable domain (other parts from reference TRBV18 and TRBJ1-4): NAGVMQNPRHLVRRRGQEARLRCSPMKGHSHVYWYRQLPEEGLKFMVYLQKENIIDESGMPKERFSAEFPKEGPSILRIQQVVRGDSAAYFCASSRSTGPTNEKLFFGSGTQLSVL.

V gene TRBV27 combines with J gene TRBJ2-2, with 7 bases lining up with TRBD2. This CDR3 is 15 amino acids long. Unmatched junction bases numbered 4, after V lost 2 bases and J lost 4 bases. CDR1 is MNHEY and CDR2 is SMNVEV in the germline V gene (reference sequence). The CDR3 DNA follows: TGTGCCAGCAGTTTACTAGCGGAATTCACCGGGGAGCTGTTTTTT. Translating gives CASSLLAEFTGELFF.

This chain uses TRBV5-1 with TRBJ1-2; 7 nucleotides match TRBD1. V lost 0 bases and J lost 10; bases outside the gene matches: 12. CDR1 is SGHRS, CDR2 YFSETQ, per germline. The CDR3 has 15 residues. The CDR3 reads CASSLGQGAYEAYTF. The CDR3 DNA reads TGCGCCAGCAGCTTGGGACAGGGAGCTTATGAGGCCTACACCTTC.

As to this clone: The junction shows a germline mismatch at one end, possibly a read error. The rearrangement joins TRBV11-2 to TRBJ2-7; 10 nucleotides line up with TRBD2. Per the germline V gene, CDR1 is SGHAT and CDR2 is FQNNGV. This CDR3 has 16 amino acids. In DNA, the CDR3 is TGTGCCAGCACCTTAGGGCCGGTAGCGGGAGGATACGAGCAGTACTTC. Translated: CASTLGPVAGGYEQYF.

The V and J genes are TRBV11-2 and TRBJ2-2; no reliable D call. Germline CDR1 SGHAT, CDR2 FQNNGV. Trimming removed 8 bases at V and 8 bases at J, with 15 bases between. This CDR3 has 13 residues. This CDR3 is CASSPFSLGELFF. In nucleotides, the CDR3 is TGTGCCAGCTCCCCCTTTAGTTTGGGGGAGCTGTTTTTT.

The gene calls are TRBV5-6 and TRBJ2-7; TRBD2 agrees at 8 bases. V shed 4 bases and J 3 bases; nucleotides not matched to a gene: 12. This CDR3 region has 16 residues. CDR1 and CDR2 from the germline V gene are SGHDT and YYEEEE. CDR3 in amino acids: CASSTDGLAPNYEQYF. In nucleotides, the CDR3 is TGTGCCAGCAGCACCGACGGACTAGCCCCAAACTACGAGCAGTACTTC.

The sample holds a few counts of this clone. The CDR3 DNA follows: TGTGCCACCAGCAGGCTGACAGATGGCTACACCTTC. It encodes CATSRLTDGYTF. The chain carries TRBV15 and TRBJ1-2, with a tentative D call TRBD1 (5 bases). The CDR3 has 12 amino acids. Germline assignment: CDR1 LNHNV and CDR2 YYDKDF (reference sequence). With 3 bases removed from V and 6 bases from J, the gap between germline ends came to 8 bases.

The chain recombines TRBV12-5 with TRBJ1-1; weak D call: TRBD1 (5 bases). V lost 1 base, J lost 0 bases, and 12 bases lay in between. The CDR3 loop spans 16 amino acids. CDR1 is LGHNT and CDR2 is FRNRAP in the germline V gene. This CDR3 reads CASGLGDRLMNTEAFF. Here the CDR3 DNA reads TGTGCTAGTGGTTTGGGGGACCGCCTAATGAACACTGAAGCTTTCTTT.

This chain links TRBV29-1 with TRBJ2-7, with D hard to call. The germline V and J ends were trimmed by 6 bases and 3 bases, with 12 bases remaining between them. CDR3 length equals 12 residues. Germline V lookup: CDR1 SQVTM, CDR2 ANQGSEA. This chain's CDR3 is CSVGANFYEQYF. CDR3 DNA sequence: TGCAGCGTCGGAGCCAATTTCTACGAGCAGTACTTC.

This clone was seen a single time. This rearrangement joins TRBV28 to TRBJ2-5; the match to TRBD1 covers 10 bases. Germline assignment: CDR1 MDHEN and CDR2 SYDVKM. V was clipped by 3 bases and J by 6 bases; unmatched bases: 4. The CDR3 is 14 amino acids. In DNA, the CDR3 is TGTGCCAGCAGTTTGACAGGGGGCGCAAAGACCCAGTACTTC. Its protein is CASSLTGGAKTQYF.

The gene calls are TRBV5-1 and TRBJ2-2; tentatively, D is TRBD1 or TRBD2 (5 bases each). CDR3 length: 12 residues. Germline V gives CDR1 SGHRS, CDR2 YFSETQ. Deletions cut 5 bases from V and 6 bases from J, with 8 bases between. The CDR3 sequence is CASRLGPGELFF. CDR3 bases: TGCGCCAGCAGGCTGGGACCCGGGGAGCTGTTTTTT.

The chain combines TRBV7-2 with TRBJ2-3, with D perhaps matching TRBD2 (5 bases). Per the germline V gene, CDR1 is SGHTA and CDR2 is FQGNSA. With 1 base removed from V and 10 bases from J, the gap between germline ends came to 12 bases. The CDR3 has 13 amino acids. In nucleotides, the CDR3 is TGTGCCAGCAGCTTAGGTCCCGGGGTGGCGCAGTATTTT. Translating it yields CASSLGPGVAQYF.

The rearrangement links TRBV5-6 to TRBJ1-4; unclear D gene. The germline V gene has CDR1 SGHDT and CDR2 YYEEEE. With 0 bases removed from V and 6 bases from J, the gap between germline ends came to 6 bases. The CDR3 loop spans 13 amino acids. CDR3 amino acids: CASSLVTDEKLFF. CDR3 coding DNA: TGTGCCAGCAGCTTGGTTACTGATGAAAAACTGTTTTTT.

The chain links TRBV11-2 to TRBJ1-3, with D unclear. Germline V CDR1 and CDR2: SGHAT, FQNNGV. The CDR3 contains 15 residues. V shed 3 bases and J shed 0 bases, with 9 bases lying between them. CDR3 DNA sequence: TGTGCCAGCAGCTTTTCCGAATTCTCTGGAAACACCATATATTTT. Its protein is CASSFSEFSGNTIYF. Combining the CDR3 with reference TRBV11-2 and TRBJ1-3 gives the whole variable domain EAGVAQSPRYKIIEKRQSVAFWCNPISGHATLYWYQQILGQGPKLLIQFQNNGVVDDSQLPKDRFSAERLKGVDSTLKIQPAKLEDSAVYLCASSFSEFSGNTIYFGEGSWLTVV.

The CDR3 nucleotides are TGTGCCAGCTCACCAGTGGGAGTCCACAATGAGCAGTTCTTC. Translated: CASSPVGVHNEQFF. This sequence joins TRBV18 and TRBJ2-1; possibly TRBD2 for D (5 bases). CDR1 is KGHSH, CDR2 LQKENI, per germline. Trimming shortened V by 2 bases and J by 5 bases, and 10 bases separated the two germline ends. The CDR3 totals 14 residues. Together with reference TRBV18 and TRBJ2-1, the CDR3 gives the full variable domain: NAGVMQNPRHLVRRRGQEARLRCSPMKGHSHVYWYRQLPEEGLKFMVYLQKENIIDESGMPKERFSAEFPKEGPSILRIQQVVRGDSAAYFCASSPVGVHNEQFFGPGTRLTVL.

The rearrangement uses TRBV6-1 and TRBJ1-2; maybe TRBD1 (5 bases). V was cut by 3 bases and J by 3 bases, with 8 bases left in between. The CDR3 consists of 13 residues. CDR1 is MNHNS and CDR2 is SASEGT in the germline V gene. This CDR3 reads CASSDREYYGYTF. The CDR3, as DNA: TGTGCCAGCAGTGACAGGGAATACTATGGCTACACCTTC.

The V gene is TRBV28, the J gene TRBJ2-7; weak D call: TRBD2 (5 bases). This CDR3 has 13 amino acids. V was clipped by 5 bases and J by 3 bases, with 11 bases between them. CDR1 is MDHEN, CDR2 SYDVKM, per germline. The CDR3: CASSKTGFYEQYF. The CDR3 DNA reads TGTGCCAGCAGTAAAACGGGGTTCTACGAGCAGTACTTC.

This clone was seen a single time. J is TRBJ2-2 and V is TRBV6-6; 10 positions agree with TRBD2. CDR1 is MNHNY and CDR2 is SVGAGI in the germline V gene (reference sequence). Germline trimming cut 6 bases from V and 8 bases from J; bases unmatched to any gene: 6. CDR3 length: 14 amino acids. The CDR3 DNA sequence: TGTGCCAGCAGCCCCCTAGCGGGAGTAGGGGAGCTGTTTTTT. Translation: CASSPLAGVGELFF.

This chain joins TRBV7-2 and TRBJ1-3; no reliable D call. CDR3 length: 18 residues. CDR1 SGHTA and CDR2 FQGNSA come from the germline V gene. Trimming removed 1 base at V and 0 bases at J, with 16 bases between. The CDR3 here is CASSLDNFPRSSGNTIYF. The CDR3 DNA reads TGTGCCAGCAGCTTAGATAACTTCCCGAGAAGCTCTGGAAACACCATATATTTT.

The J gene is TRBJ2-5, the V gene TRBV30, with D perhaps TRBD2 (5 bases). The germline V gene encodes CDR1 GTSNPN and CDR2 SVGIG (reference sequence). This CDR3 spans 13 amino acids. The V end was cut by 3 bases, the J end by 5 bases, with 13 bases between. CDR3 in amino acids: CAWSGMSGETQYF. CDR3 DNA sequence: TGTGCCTGGAGCGGGATGAGCGGCGAGACCCAGTACTTC.

The rearrangement uses TRBV5-1 and TRBJ1-4; TRBD1 is a possible D gene (5 bases). This CDR3 has 14 amino acids. V lost 0 bases and J lost 8, with 11 bases in between. Germline V lookup: CDR1 SGHRS, CDR2 YFSETQ. The chain's CDR3 is CASSLVGEKEKLFF. CDR3 in DNA: TGCGCCAGCAGCTTGGTAGGGGAGAAGGAAAAACTGTTTTTT.

This clone was seen just once. V and J are TRBV28 and TRBJ1-5, with D unclear. CDR3 size: 14 residues. V lost 5 bases to trimming and J lost 7 bases, with 15 bases between them. Per germline, CDR1 MDHEN and CDR2 SYDVKM. The CDR3, as DNA: TGTGCCAGCAGTAGACTTGGTGCGGGGCAGCCCCAGCATTTT. It encodes CASSRLGAGQPQHF.

This chain links TRBV7-9 with TRBJ2-7; maybe TRBD1 (6 bases). The CDR3 runs 15 residues. V was pared by 2 bases and J by 2 bases, with 13 bases between. Germline V gene sequence: CDR1 SEHNR, CDR2 FQNEAQ (reference sequence). CDR3 DNA: TGTGCCAGCAGCTTACTCCAGGGGCGGGCCTACGAGCAGTACTTC. Translated, it gives CASSLLQGRAYEQYF.

J is TRBJ2-7 and V is TRBV2; D is unresolved. Germline-derived CDR1 and CDR2 are SNHLY and FYNNEI. V was clipped by 7 bases and J by 1 base, with 11 bases between them. The CDR3 consists of 13 residues. CDR3 sequence (DNA): TGTGCCAGCAAACCCGACGTTTCCTACGAGCAGTACTTC. It codes for CASKPDVSYEQYF.

This chain uses TRBV20-1 with TRBJ2-7, with unresolved D. Per germline, CDR1 DFQATT and CDR2 SNEGSKA (reference sequence). This CDR3 has 11 amino acids. CDR3 coding DNA: TGCAGCTGGAAACTACTTCGTGAGCAGTACTTC. Protein sequence: CSWKLLREQYF.

This chain connects TRBV28 to TRBJ1-3, with D possibly TRBD1 on 5 matching bases. Trimming left V 3 bases short and J 0 bases short, with 12 bases between. The CDR3 is 16 amino acids. Per germline, CDR1 MDHEN and CDR2 SYDVKM. This chain's CDR3 is CASSLLTAVSGNTIYF. CDR3 DNA: TGTGCCAGCAGTTTGCTGACAGCCGTCTCTGGAAACACCATATATTTT. Full variable domain (rest looked up from reference TRBV28 and TRBJ1-3): DVKVTQSSRYLVKRTGEKVFLECVQDMDHENMFWYRQDPGLGLRLIYFSYDVKMKEKGDIPEGYSVSREKKERFSLILESASTNQTSMYLCASSLLTAVSGNTIYFGEGSWLTVV.